This T cell receptor (beta chain) was observed in a study of blood T cell repertoires in COVID-19. About the research overall: Spain, Italy and the United States supplied samples that represented acute and convalescent COVID-19.

Clones were sequenced by immunoSEQ multiplex PCR, and TCRdb holds only the in-frame ones, with some missing. Of a few hundred thousand clones listed, around 88% were seen once; the top ten hold 1.3% to 1.5%. Losses at the gene ends were 8 bases for V and 8 bases for J; bases not matched to a gene: 7. The germline CDR1 and CDR2 sequences are SNHLY and FYNNEI. The CDR3 loop spans 13 amino acids. Sequencing was done on a sample of peripheral blood. The chain couples TRBV2 to TRBJ2-7; 12 bases line up with TRBD2. The source of this sequence is a man at least 80 years old with acute or convalescent COVID-19. The CDR3 here is CASGTTSGGKQYF. CDR3 coding DNA: TGTGCCAGCGGTACAACTAGCGGGGGGAAGCAGTACTTC.